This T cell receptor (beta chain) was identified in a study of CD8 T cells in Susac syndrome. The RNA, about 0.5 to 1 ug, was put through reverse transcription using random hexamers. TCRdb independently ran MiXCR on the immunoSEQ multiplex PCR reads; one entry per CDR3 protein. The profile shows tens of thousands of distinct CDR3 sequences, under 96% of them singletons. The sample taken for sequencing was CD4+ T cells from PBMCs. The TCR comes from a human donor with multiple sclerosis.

Here the CDR3 DNA reads TGTGCCAGCAGCTCAGGGCCAGGGAAGGAGACCCAGTACTTC. It is translated as CASSSGPGKETQYF. The J gene is TRBJ2-5, the V gene TRBV7-2, with D possibly being TRBD1 (5 bases). Germline CDR1 reads SGHTA; CDR2 reads FQGNSA. The CDR3 totals 14 residues. V lost 4 bases and J lost 5, with 14 bases in between.